The 29 T cell receptor beta chains reported below all come from one sample, sequenced in a study of OX40 agonist ivuxolimab in advanced cancers. TCRdb's table, derived via immunoSEQ multiplex PCR, lists solely in-frame clones and lacks some. The sample has about 41,000 clones; 75% to 90% are singletons. This specimen was CD4+ or CD8+ T cells sorted from blood, taken in a trial of the OX40 agonist ivuxolimab. Receptors were obtained from an adult with an advanced solid tumor such as melanoma, head and neck, liver or kidney cancer.

V usage is TRBV11-2 and J usage is TRBJ2-5; D gene ambiguous. V shed 8 bases and J shed 5 bases, with 12 bases lying between them. Germline values: CDR1 SGHAT, CDR2 FQNNGV. The length of the CDR3 is 12 residues. DNA for the CDR3: TGTGCCAGCGCCCTAAATCAGGAGACCCAGTACTTC. This sequence encodes CASALNQETQYF.

This clone was recorded only once. The rearrangement uses TRBV30 and TRBJ2-3; D not resolved. Trimming pared 3 bases from V and 3 bases from J, leaving 4 bases between. CDR3 length: 11 amino acids. Germline V gene lookup returns CDR1 GTSNPN and CDR2 SVGIG (reference sequence). In DNA form, the CDR3 reads TGTGCCTGGAGGCCGACAGATACGCAGTATTTT. Its translation is CAWRPTDTQYF. Full variable domain (outside the CDR3, taken from reference TRBV30 and TRBJ2-3): SQTIHQWPATLVQPVGSPLSLECTVEGTSNPNLYWYRQAAGRGLQLLFYSVGIGQISSEVPQNLSASRPQDRQFILSSKKLLLSDSGFYLCAWRPTDTQYFGPGTRLTVL.

The chain combines TRBV7-3 with TRBJ2-3; D is uncertain. The CDR3 runs to 14 residues. V was cut by 8 bases and J by 3 bases, with 15 bases left in between. Germline CDR1 and CDR2: SGHTA and FQGTGA. The CDR3 region is CASRKRGETDTQYF. In nucleotides, the CDR3 is TGTGCCAGCCGTAAGCGTGGGGAAACAGATACGCAGTATTTT.

The CDR3: CASSYGRVTDTQYF. In nucleotides, the CDR3 is TGCGCCAGCAGCTACGGACGGGTGACAGATACGCAGTATTTT. The gene calls are TRBV5-1 and TRBJ2-3; unclear D gene. This CDR3 contains 14 residues. Germline lookup yields CDR1 SGHRS and CDR2 YFSETQ. V was pared by 3 bases and J by 3 bases, with 11 bases between.

The gene calls are TRBV5-8 and TRBJ2-1; D call uncertain. The germline gives CDR1 SGHTS, CDR2 YDEGEE. V was pared by 0 bases and J by 6 bases, with 10 bases between. This CDR3 is built from 14 residues. The CDR3 protein is CASSLELRGNEQFF. The CDR3 region has the DNA TGTGCCAGCAGCTTGGAATTGAGAGGCAATGAGCAGTTCTTC.

The rearrangement links TRBV7-2 to TRBJ1-1, with a weak D call TRBD1 (6 bases). The CDR3 consists of 13 residues. Per the germline V gene, CDR1 is SGHTA and CDR2 is FQGNSA. The germline V and J ends were trimmed by 5 bases and 8 bases, with 15 bases remaining between them. In nucleotides, the CDR3 is TGTGCCAGCAGCAAAGGGGGGCAGGTCGAAGCTTTCTTT. Its translation is CASSKGGQVEAFF.

The genes are TRBV6-5 and TRBJ1-4, with TRBD1 matching 8 bases. The germline V gene has CDR1 MNHEY and CDR2 SVGAGI. There are 16 residues in the CDR3. Germline trimming cut 0 bases from V and 8 bases from J; bases unmatched to any gene: 8. The CDR3 is CASSYSLDRVKEKLFF. As DNA, the CDR3 is TGTGCCAGCAGTTACTCCCTGGACAGGGTTAAAGAAAAACTGTTTTTT.

V and J are TRBV7-6 and TRBJ2-3, with D unresolved. Germline lookup yields CDR1 SGHVS and CDR2 FNYEAQ. The CDR3 covers 13 residues. Trimming removed 2 bases from V and 7 bases from J, with 10 bases in between. CDR3 sequence (DNA): TGTGCCAGCAGCTTATCATCGCAAAATACGCAGTATTTT. This codes for CASSLSSQNTQYF.

The gene calls are TRBV4-2 and TRBJ1-2; D might be TRBD1 (5 bases). With 0 bases removed from V and 3 bases from J, the gap between germline ends came to 14 bases. In germline, CDR1 is LGHNA, CDR2 YNFKEQ. The CDR3 extends over 16 amino acids. CDR3 residues: CASSQEVGTAYYGYTF. The CDR3 DNA follows: TGTGCCAGCAGCCAAGAGGTGGGGACCGCCTACTATGGCTACACCTTC.

This clone was picked up a small number of times. The rearrangement links TRBV7-8 to TRBJ2-1; TRBD1 aligns across 10 bases. Looked up from germline, CDR1 is SGHVS and CDR2 is FQNEAQ. V shed 3 bases, J shed 6 bases, and the junction held 2 bases outside the gene matches. The CDR3 loop spans 14 amino acids. The CDR3 DNA reads TGTGCCAGCAGCTTTGGGGACAGGGGCAATGAGCAGTTCTTC. It specifies CASSFGDRGNEQFF.

The chain is built from TRBV6-5 and TRBJ1-2; 10 bases are a match to TRBD1. This CDR3 spans 15 amino acids. The V gene's germline CDR1 is MNHEY and CDR2 SVGAGI. V lost 4 bases to trimming and J lost 4 bases; unmatched junction nucleotides: 6. CDR3 protein: CASSWGTGVFYGYTF. In nucleotides, the CDR3 is TGTGCCAGCAGTTGGGGGACAGGGGTTTTCTATGGCTACACCTTC.

The chain combines TRBV9 with TRBJ1-2; D remains ambiguous. V was clipped by 4 bases and J by 3 bases, with 19 bases between them. Germline lookup yields CDR1 SGDLS and CDR2 YYNGEE. CDR3 size: 16 residues. CDR3 nucleotides: TGTGCCAGCAGCATCCTCGGCACGTCTCCTGACTATGGCTACACCTTC. As protein: CASSILGTSPDYGYTF.

On this clone itself: The junction does not match germline at one end; this may be a read error. The same CDR3 is also encoded by other DNA sequences in this sample. The V and J genes are TRBV10-3 and TRBJ2-7; D possibly corresponds to TRBD2 (5 bases). Looked up from germline, CDR1 is ENHRY and CDR2 is SYGVKD. The CDR3 covers 12 residues. The CDR3 DNA follows: TGTGCCATCAGGGGCGCCGACTACGAACAGTACTTC. Residues: CAIRGADYEQYF.

Of note for this clone: Compared with germline, one end of the junction differs, possibly owing to a read error. The chain recombines TRBV10-2 with TRBJ1-3; TRBD1 might be the D (5 bases). CDR1 WSHSY and CDR2 SAAADI come from the germline V gene. This CDR3 contains 13 residues. The CDR3 sequence is CASSESLVGGRGF. The CDR3 DNA is TGCGCCAGCAGTGAGTCATTAGTCGGGGGACGCGGTTTT.

This clone was counted a single time. V gene TRBV9 combines with J gene TRBJ2-7; 10 bases line up with TRBD1. The length of the CDR3 is 15 residues. V gave up 2 bases and J gave up 3 bases; unmatched junction bases: 5. Germline CDR1 is SGDLS and CDR2 is YYNGEE. DNA for the CDR3: TGTGCCAGCAGCGTCGGGGACAGGGGCCTCTACGAGCAGTACTTC. Protein: CASSVGDRGLYEQYF.

V usage is TRBV7-3 and J usage is TRBJ1-1, with 9 bases aligning to TRBD1. This CDR3 has 14 residues. Trimming removed 5 bases from V and 2 bases from J; junction bases left unmatched: 3. Germline CDR1 and CDR2: SGHTA and FQGTGA. The CDR3 sequence is CASSRGQGNTEAFF. CDR3 coding DNA: TGTGCCAGCAGCCGGGGACAGGGCAACACTGAAGCTTTCTTT. Drawing the rest from reference TRBV7-3 and TRBJ1-1, the complete variable domain is GAGVSQTPSNKVTEKGKYVELRCDPISGHTALYWYRQSLGQGPEFLIYFQGTGAADDSGLPNDRFFAVRPEGSVSTLKIQRTERGDSAVYLCASSRGQGNTEAFFGQGTRLTVV.

The gene calls are TRBV2 and TRBJ2-7, with 10 bases identical to TRBD1. CDR3 length: 14 residues. The J segment lost 6 bases and the V segment lost 6 bases, leaving 8 bases of the junction unmatched. Germline V lookup: CDR1 SNHLY, CDR2 FYNNEI. Written as DNA, the CDR3 is TGTGCCAGCAGCACCGGGACAGGGGCCGGCGAGCAGTACTTC. This translates into CASSTGTGAGEQYF. The full variable domain, with the rest looked up from reference TRBV2 and TRBJ2-7, is EPEVTQTPSHQVTQMGQEVILRCVPISNHLYFYWYRQILGQKVEFLVSFYNNEISEKSEIFDDQFSVERPDGSNFTLKIRSTKLEDSAMYFCASSTGTGAGEQYFGPGTRLTVT.

This chain uses TRBV7-9 with TRBJ1-2, with D hard to call. Germline CDR1 and CDR2: SEHNR and FQNEAQ (reference sequence). Trimming removed 1 base at V and 8 bases at J, with 8 bases between. The CDR3 has 12 amino acids. The CDR3 DNA follows: TGTGCCAGCAGCTTAGAACGTGAAGGCTACACCTTC. This gives the protein CASSLEREGYTF.

CDR3 in amino acids: CASSPGTGVKQPQHF. DNA of the CDR3: TGCGCCAGCAGCCCAGGGACAGGGGTAAAACAGCCCCAGCATTTT. The rearrangement links TRBV5-1 to TRBJ1-5; TRBD1 agrees at 10 bases. V shed 4 bases and J 7 bases; nucleotides not matched to a gene: 8. The CDR3 loop spans 15 amino acids. Germline-derived CDR1 and CDR2 are SGHRS and YFSETQ.

V gene TRBV5-1 combines with J gene TRBJ2-7; TRBD2 matches at 9 bases. The CDR3 spans 15 residues. Germline loops: CDR1 SGHRS, CDR2 YFSETQ. Trimming at V came to 4 bases and at J to 7 bases, leaving 12 bases not matched to a gene. CDR3 sequence (DNA): TGCGCCAGCAGCCCCGAACCGGGACTAGCCGGGGAGCAGTACTTC. Translating it yields CASSPEPGLAGEQYF. The whole variable domain, filled in from reference TRBV5-1 and TRBJ2-7, reads KAGVTQTPRYLIKTRGQQVTLSCSPISGHRSVSWYQQTPGQGLQFLFEYFSETQRNKGNFPGRFSGRQFSNSRSEMNVSTLELGDSALYLCASSPEPGLAGEQYFGPGTRLTVT.

V usage is TRBV15 and J usage is TRBJ1-1; no definite D call. Looked up from germline, CDR1 is LNHNV and CDR2 is YYDKDF (reference sequence). This CDR3 is built from 15 residues. V lost 0 bases and J 0 bases, leaving 8 bases between the germline ends. DNA of the CDR3: TGTGCCACCAGCAGAGAAGGCCGCATGAACACTGAAGCTTTCTTT. This gives the protein CATSREGRMNTEAFF.

The chain carries TRBV6-5 and TRBJ2-5; D is possibly TRBD2 (6 bases). CDR1 MNHEY and CDR2 SVGAGI come from the germline V gene. V lost 2 bases and J 5 bases, leaving 15 bases between the germline ends. This CDR3 has 15 residues. CDR3 sequence: CASSYDGSGDETQYF. The CDR3, as DNA: TGTGCCAGCAGTTACGATGGCTCGGGGGACGAGACCCAGTACTTC.

The rearrangement links TRBV5-1 to TRBJ2-1; 13 nucleotides line up with TRBD2. The CDR3 sequence is 17 residues long. Germline loops: CDR1 SGHRS, CDR2 YFSETQ. V lost 3 bases to trimming and J lost 6 bases; unmatched junction nucleotides: 9. CDR3 amino acids: CASSSRTSGRGGNEQFF. The CDR3 DNA reads TGCGCCAGCAGCTCCCGGACTAGCGGGAGAGGGGGCAATGAGCAGTTCTTC.

V is TRBV6-4 and J is TRBJ2-7, with TRBD2 as a possible D gene (8 bases). This CDR3 is 20 amino acids long. Trimming cost V 5 bases and J 1 base, with 30 bases left between them. Germline CDR1 is MRHNA and CDR2 is SNTAGT. The CDR3 DNA reads TGTGCCAGCAGTCGCCGTGAACGGGGGGGGACAGATTTTTTTTCCTACGAGCAGTACTTC. Protein: CASSRRERGGTDFFSYEQYF.

This clone came up a few times. The gene calls are TRBV28 and TRBJ1-6, with TRBD1 identical over 7 bases. J lost 5 bases, V lost 4 bases, and 5 bases had no gene match. From germline, CDR1 is MDHEN and CDR2 SYDVKM. There are 15 residues in the CDR3. CDR3 region: CASSYTGTDNSPLHF. CDR3 coding DNA: TGTGCCAGCAGTTATACCGGGACAGATAATTCACCCCTCCACTTT.

This chain connects TRBV5-6 to TRBJ2-1; D uncertain. With 6 bases removed from V and 6 bases from J, the gap between germline ends came to 16 bases. Per germline, CDR1 SGHDT and CDR2 YYEEEE. The length of the CDR3 is 14 residues. CDR3 nucleotides: TGTGCCAGCACCTCCCCTAGGGTATTCAATGAGCAGTTCTTC. Amino acid sequence: CASTSPRVFNEQFF.

V usage is TRBV6-4 and J usage is TRBJ2-7; 12 nucleotides align to TRBD1. The CDR3 has 17 residues. Trimming at V came to 4 bases and at J to 4 bases, leaving 11 bases not matched to a gene. Germline lookup yields CDR1 MRHNA and CDR2 SNTAGT. The CDR3 nucleotides read TGTGCCAGCAGTGGTGTGTCCGGGACAGGGGGCAGGTACGAGCAGTACTTC. This sequence encodes CASSGVSGTGGRYEQYF.

This rearrangement joins TRBV5-5 to TRBJ1-1; no clear D. CDR3 length equals 13 residues. Germline loops: CDR1 SGHKS, CDR2 YYEKEE (reference sequence). V shed 4 bases and J shed 0 bases, with 7 bases lying between them. This chain's CDR3 is CASSRNMNTEAFF. The CDR3 DNA sequence: TGTGCCAGCAGCCGAAACATGAACACTGAAGCTTTCTTT.

The chain employs TRBV6-5 and TRBJ1-2; tentative D call: TRBD1 (5 bases). Trimming cost V 6 bases and J 7 bases, with 12 bases left between them. Germline CDR1 is MNHEY and CDR2 is SVGAGI. This CDR3 contains 12 residues. The CDR3 reads CASRPTEGGYTF. The CDR3, as DNA: TGTGCCAGCAGGCCGACAGAGGGTGGCTACACCTTC.